The present TCR beta chain was sequenced within a study of shared clonotypes between healthy human individuals. Points from the study as a whole: Shared clonotypes: roughly 5% naive CD4, roughly 3.8% naive CD8, less than 2.5% memory CD4, 0.4% memory CD8. Rarefaction indicated that sorted-subset sequencing remained incomplete although depth was large.

Of note for this clone: Its antigen is undetermined. Other DNA sequences in the sample encode the same CDR3.

CDR1 is SNHLY and CDR2 is FYNNEI in the germline V gene. The V end was cut by 3 bases, the J end by 4 bases, with 9 bases between. This CDR3 has 14 amino acids. The study enrolled healthy HIV-negative adults without recent acute infections or vaccinations as donors. A deep-level run was used for the assay. TCRdb's table, derived via immunoSEQ multiplex PCR, lists solely in-frame clones and lacks some. The sample lists 2 million to 3 million clones, around 94% occurring once. The V call is TRBV2, the J call TRBJ2-2, with D unresolved. The sequenced sample consisted of naive CD4+ T cells sorted from blood. Described subset: CD45RA+ positively selected. The sequence was obtained from a man younger than 35 in good health. CDR3 residues: CASSDWGSTGELFF. As DNA, the CDR3 is TGTGCCAGCAGTGATTGGGGTAGCACCGGGGAGCTGTTTTTT.